This T cell receptor beta chain was identified in a study of cytomegalovirus exposure and HLA in healthy donors (dated by TCRdb to about 2017). Study-level background: According to an earlier analysis of several hundred of the donors, roughly 180 million T cells yielded 90 million to 140 million unique TCR beta sequences and about 300 Gb of sequence data. All discovery cohort repertoires had been generated on a single sequencing platform. An earlier analysis of fewer than 700 of the donors applied high-throughput TCR beta sequencing to assess whether each TCR beta V gene segment acted as functional or pseudogenic. The later analysis used no new phenotypic data to find candidate immune exposures, relying instead on TCR beta sequences and their occurrence across donors. Along with the approximately 650-subject first cohort, a separate validation cohort of over 90 different subjects was used. On average, approximately 250,000 unique TCR beta nucleotide sequences were sequenced per donor among roughly 430 genotyped donors of the cohort, with about 19% of those sequences being non-productive. Donor age, sex, ethnicity and CMV serostatus were compiled together with the repertoire data. Among the roughly 400 genotyped donors, under 90% belonged to the genetic ancestry cluster associated with self-reported Caucasian donors. About 300 gigabases of sequencing data and roughly 90 million unique TCR sequences were included in an early release covering under 650 HLA-typed donors. The number of typed donors differed by locus: about 620-630 for A, B, C, DRB1 and DQB1; approximately 520 for DQA1; 606 for DPA1; and roughly 450 for DPB1. The study combined high-throughput TCR immunosequencing, statistical association of individual TCRs with disease status, and machine learning to predict cytomegalovirus infection status. The aim of the study was to test whether cataloging public T cell receptors could identify signatures of past pathogen exposure. Because of strong linkage in the cohort, roughly 5 DR-DQ haplotypes were treated as single units for association and clustering. Both class I and class II loci were covered by HLA typing, at four-digit resolution. A later analysis re-examined previously published TCR beta repertoires from just over 650 donors and added high-resolution HLA genotyping to investigate patterns of TCR occurrence. A later genetic analysis took genome-wide SNP genotypes for about 65% of the roughly 670 donors and used that subset as a discovery cohort. The study used immunosequencing to profile the T cell repertoires of several hundred subjects and linked those repertoires to cytomegalovirus serostatus. General conclusions and limits of the study: A later analysis reported that several top co-occurrence clusters appeared linked to parvovirus B19, influenza, CMV and Epstein-Barr virus. Sequencing depth was assumed to be roughly uniform across donors in the presence/absence analyses, though that assumption may not hold. Approximately 18 rarely observed V segments, including chromosome 9 orphons, were excluded from the earlier analysis of 550 to 700 of the donors because counts were too low. Broadly in line with IMGT annotations, most TCR beta V segments showed up in productive rearrangements about 90% or about 30% of the time in an earlier analysis of approximately 600 of the donors. The study listed approximately 150 TCR beta chains as associated with cytomegalovirus. For the cohort, immune exposure information was limited to CMV serostatus. In this cohort, only TCR beta chains were sequenced, and detectable features were limited by the absence of alpha or paired-chain data. Specific HLA alleles were associated with 16,951 TCR beta sequences at a false discovery rate of 0.05 in a later analysis. In vitro tests confirmed that three of the cytomegalovirus-associated TCR beta chains recognize cytomegalovirus antigens. Because some donors lacked HLA typing at each locus, the association tests relied only on the typed subset. Strong co-occurrence of HLA alleles, especially DR and DQ, made assigning TCR associations to individual alleles difficult. Most TCR sequences were seen in very few donors, while some public TCRs were found in many individuals. A later genetic analysis associated a missense DCLRE1C variant with V-gene and J-gene trimming of TCR beta chains, and an independent cohort replicated the association. In a later analysis, most CMV-associated TCR beta chains were found to appear HLA-restricted, with HLA associations seemingly driven largely by CMV exposure. A group of highly shared sequence variants was considered likely to be a technical artifact of the sequencing pipeline. A further reported finding was that TCR beta sequences accurately predicted the HLA-A and HLA-B alleles for most subjects in the first cohort. The authors suggested that the approach could potentially be extended to other disease states and immunological phenotypes. Cytomegalovirus status was reported to be diagnosed by the classifier with high specificity and sensitivity in both the original and validation cohorts. In a later genetic analysis, fewer N-insertions in productive TCRs were reported among donors in an Asian-associated ancestry cluster than the 666-donor mean. In a later analysis, HLA-associated TCR beta chains were found to be more clonally expanded and to have lower generation probabilities than equally common non-associated chains. The 87-base-pair reads could not distinguish some IMGT-functional V segments, including TRBV6-2 and TRBV6-3, so those segments were excluded. A later analysis found that TCR association rates varied across HLA loci, with DRB1 alleles showing the most associated TCRs and HLA-C alleles the fewest. Linkage disequilibrium might explain the correlated functional status among segregating V segments, but an unknown experimental factor could not be excluded.

The cohort consisted of 666 healthy bone marrow donors. At the time of sampling, all cohort members were nominally healthy, though unrecorded immune exposures were likely present. The donor tested CMV seronegative and was one of the 352 seronegative cohort members. A peripheral blood sample was collected from each donor, and TCR beta sequencing was performed on peripheral blood mononuclear cells. Genomic DNA extraction from the blood cell samples was performed with the Qiagen DNeasy Blood Extraction Kit. Of note for this clone: Its antigen is unknown. No clone much larger than this one lies a single base away; base qualities are absent.

From the germline V gene (reference sequence), CDR1 is PRHDT and CDR2 is FYEKMQ. From its cysteine to its phenylalanine, the CDR3 spans 14 amino acids. CDR3 DNA only is kept here, 42 bases in frame from base 1. The junction carries 12 bases between V and J, which are trimmed by 2 bases and 5 bases respectively. Libraries were constructed by the immunoSEQ multiplex PCR assay. A mixture of 60 forward primers for TCR Vbeta segments and 13 reverse primers for TCR Jbeta segments was used in the multiplex PCR. Amplification of the CDR3 region of rearranged TCR beta genes was performed with a multiplex PCR assay on genomic DNA. Amplified TCR beta libraries were sequenced as 87-base-pair reads on the Illumina HiSeq System. The original methods were these. Across the roughly 670 repertoires, a later analysis counted roughly 84 million unique TCR beta chains, some 11 million of which were shared by at least two donors. Raw reads were error-corrected and collapsed into unique sequences by a nearest-neighbor algorithm in which closely related sequences were merged to remove PCR and sequencing errors. CDR3 sequences were aligned to IMGT reference sequences to assign V, D and J gene segments. For a sequence to be retained, a match of at least six nucleotides was required to both a V gene segment and a J gene segment. A rearrangement counted as productive if the CDR3 had no stop codons and remained in frame with V and J, and every other rearrangement counted as non-productive. Following IMGT convention, CDR3 was defined as the stretch from the second conserved V-encoded cysteine to the conserved J-encoded phenylalanine. In an earlier analysis of more than 550 of the donors, sequences lacking an unambiguous match to a single V gene segment were excluded. In an earlier analysis of 587 of the donors, a V segment was called functional when productive rearrangements were above 56.7%, and segregating when the standard deviation between donors exceeded 5%. A statistical classification framework was built to diagnose cytomegalovirus status from the catalog of TCR beta chain sequences. V and J gene assignment, in a later analysis, came from comparing TCR nucleotide sequences with IMGT/GENE-DB human TR gene sequences. In a later analysis, CDR3 sequences and most-parsimonious VDJ recombination scenarios were assigned using the TCRdist pipeline. In a later analysis, each TCR beta chain was defined by its CDR3 amino acid sequence together with its V-gene family, and reads lacking a unique V-gene family were excluded. A later analysis removed 500 to 600 highly shared, low-generation-probability nucleotide sequences to deal with suspected cross-contamination and a sequencing artifact. For each public chain, a later analysis derived a clonal expansion index from normalized ranks of inferred template counts within each repertoire. In a later analysis, generation probabilities were computed with a VDJ recombination model fitted to out-of-frame rearrangements, and the resulting probabilities were checked against IGoR. Hypergeometric tests were used in a later analysis to score TCR-TCR, TCR-HLA and TCR-CMV co-occurrence, with a repertoire-size bias correction applied to the TCR pairs. A later analysis estimated false discovery rates by permuting HLA or CMV assignments 20 times. In a later analysis, co-occurring TCRs were grouped using DBSCAN, and TCRdist sequence similarity was added for clustering within HLA-allele-positive subsets. Repertoires with fewer than 30,000 or more than 120,000 public chains, plus five repertoires with anomalous nucleotide sharing, were excluded from co-occurrence clustering. The table comes from immuneACCESS by way of TCRdb, which keeps in-frame sequences with V and J called. Part of the clones is missing from these tables; in studies checked, under half for an unresolved V gene and the rest for unknown reasons. For V, J and clone size, that table is used; D and trimming come from the DNA. This sample is represented by some 170,000 clones; roughly 87% of them were singletons. The ten largest clones capture 0.85% to 1% of the sample.

This sequence uses TRBV13 and TRBJ1-2; TRBD1 is a weak D gene call, 5 bases matching. Sequencing was performed on PBMCs. The TCR originated in a woman in her thirties in good health and CMV-seronegative. The CDR3 protein is CASSLPGLLYGYTF. Read as DNA, the sequence is TGTGCCAGCAGCTTACCAGGGTTATTGTATGGCTACACCTTC.